These 5 T cell receptor beta chains were sequenced from one sample in a study of T-cell reconstitution after alpha-beta-depleted transplantation in children. Preparation of the TCRbeta library used unique molecular identifiers. TCRdb called the PCR reads again in MiXCR, with one record for every CDR3 protein. Altogether approximately 400,000 distinct CDR3 sequences are present, approximately 11% being singletons, with the ten largest covering about 5%. The material was PBMCs from the stem cell graft donor, obtained from the stem cell graft. Source of these receptors: a human donor who donated a stem cell graft to a child with acute myeloid leukemia.

This clonotype came up many times. The chain carries TRBV15 and TRBJ1-2; a possible D gene is TRBD1 (6 bases). Germline CDR1 and CDR2: LNHNV and YYDKDF (reference sequence). This CDR3 is built from 13 residues. Trimming stripped 2 bases from V and 8 bases from J, with 12 bases between. In DNA, the CDR3 is TGTGCCACCAGCAGAAACAGGGAGCGGGGCTACACCTTC. It specifies CATSRNRERGYTF.

This clonotype was found a few times. This rearrangement joins TRBV7-2 to TRBJ2-3, with no clear D. Trimming left V 7 bases short and J 4 bases short, with 15 bases between. The CDR3 covers 14 residues. Germline-derived CDR1 and CDR2 are SGHTA and FQGNSA. CDR3 loop: CASTRDFSADTQYF. The CDR3 DNA follows: TGTGCCAGCACCCGAGACTTCTCCGCAGATACGCAGTATTTT.

This clonotype was counted a few times. The chain has TRBV29-1 and TRBJ1-2; no definite D call. The V and J ends lost 3 bases and 6 bases respectively, with 14 bases between them. Germline V CDR1 and CDR2: SQVTM, ANQGSEA. The CDR3 length is 13 residues. The CDR3 DNA reads TGCAGCGTTGATCAGGAAACTATGGATGGCTACACCTTC. This sequence encodes CSVDQETMDGYTF.

The J gene is TRBJ2-7, the V gene TRBV5-5; 7 bases are a match to TRBD1. The CDR3 extends over 14 amino acids. The ends lost 3 bases at V and 6 bases at J; junction bases unmatched: 9. Per the germline V gene, CDR1 is SGHKS and CDR2 is YYEKEE (reference sequence). The CDR3 DNA reads as TGTGCCAGCAGCTGGACGGACAGGTCGGTCGAGCAGTACGTC. Its translation is CASSWTDRSVEQYV.

This clonotype has only a few counts. The rearrangement links TRBV29-1 to TRBJ2-2, with D tentatively TRBD1 (5 bases). V lost 4 bases to trimming and J lost 0 bases, with 15 bases between them. Per the germline V gene, CDR1 is SQVTM and CDR2 is ANQGSEA. This CDR3 region has 16 residues. The CDR3 is CSVGVSDRANTGELFF. The DNA of the CDR3 is TGCAGCGTTGGCGTTAGTGACAGAGCGAACACCGGGGAGCTGTTTTTT.